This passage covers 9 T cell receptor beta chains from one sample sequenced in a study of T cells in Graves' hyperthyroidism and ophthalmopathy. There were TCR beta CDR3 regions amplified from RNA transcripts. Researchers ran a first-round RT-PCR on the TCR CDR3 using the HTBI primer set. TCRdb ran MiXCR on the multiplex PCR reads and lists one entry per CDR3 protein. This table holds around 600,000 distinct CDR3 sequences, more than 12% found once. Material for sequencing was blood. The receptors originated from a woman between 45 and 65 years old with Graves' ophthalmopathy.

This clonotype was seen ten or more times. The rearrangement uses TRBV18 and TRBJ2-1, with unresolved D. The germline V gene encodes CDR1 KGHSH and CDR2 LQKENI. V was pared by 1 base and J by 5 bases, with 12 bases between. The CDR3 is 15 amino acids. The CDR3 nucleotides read TGTGCCAGCTCACCACAGGTCGCTCTTAACAATGAGCAGTTCTTC. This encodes CASSPQVALNNEQFF.

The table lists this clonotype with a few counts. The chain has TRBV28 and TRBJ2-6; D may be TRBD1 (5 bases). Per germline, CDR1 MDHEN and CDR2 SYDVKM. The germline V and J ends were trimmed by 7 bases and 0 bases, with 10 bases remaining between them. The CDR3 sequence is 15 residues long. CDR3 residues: CASTRENSGANVLTF. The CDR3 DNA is TGTGCCAGCACCAGGGAAAACTCTGGGGCCAACGTCCTGACTTTC.

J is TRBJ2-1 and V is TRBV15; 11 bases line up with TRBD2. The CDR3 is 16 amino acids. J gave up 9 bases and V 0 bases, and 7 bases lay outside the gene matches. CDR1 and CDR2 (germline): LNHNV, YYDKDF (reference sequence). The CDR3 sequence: CATSRDVAGGPVEQFF. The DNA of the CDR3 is TGTGCCACCAGCAGAGACGTAGCGGGAGGGCCGGTTGAGCAGTTCTTC.

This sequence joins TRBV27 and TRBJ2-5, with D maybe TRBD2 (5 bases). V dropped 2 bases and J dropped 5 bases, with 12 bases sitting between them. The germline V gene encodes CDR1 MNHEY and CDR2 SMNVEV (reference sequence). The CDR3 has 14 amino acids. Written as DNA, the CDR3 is TGTGCCAGCAGTTTACGGGGTGCCGTCGAGACCCAGTACTTC. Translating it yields CASSLRGAVETQYF.

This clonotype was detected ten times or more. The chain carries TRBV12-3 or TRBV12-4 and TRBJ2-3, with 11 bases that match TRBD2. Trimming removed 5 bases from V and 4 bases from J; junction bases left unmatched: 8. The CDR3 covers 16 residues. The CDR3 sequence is CASSHQLAGVSDTQYF. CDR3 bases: TGTGCCAGCAGTCACCAACTAGCGGGAGTTTCAGATACGCAGTATTTT.

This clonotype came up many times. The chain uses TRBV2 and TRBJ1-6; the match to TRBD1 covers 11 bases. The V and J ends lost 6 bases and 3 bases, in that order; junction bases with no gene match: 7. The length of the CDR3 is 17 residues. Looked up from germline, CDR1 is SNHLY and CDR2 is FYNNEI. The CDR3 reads CASRGTGGNFYNSPLHF. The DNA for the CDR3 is TGTGCCAGCAGAGGGACAGGGGGAAACTTCTATAATTCACCCCTCCACTTT.

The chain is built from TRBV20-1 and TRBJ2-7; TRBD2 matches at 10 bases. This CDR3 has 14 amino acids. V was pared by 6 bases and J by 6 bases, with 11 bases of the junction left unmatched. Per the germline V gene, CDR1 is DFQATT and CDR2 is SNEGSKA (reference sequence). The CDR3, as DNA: TGCAGTGCGCGGCGAGGGACTAGCGATGGCGAGCAGTACTTC. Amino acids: CSARRGTSDGEQYF.

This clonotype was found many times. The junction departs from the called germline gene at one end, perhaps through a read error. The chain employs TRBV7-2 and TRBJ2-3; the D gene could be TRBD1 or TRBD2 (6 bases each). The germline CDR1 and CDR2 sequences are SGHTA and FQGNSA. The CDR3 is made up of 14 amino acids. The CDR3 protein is CASRLGGGADTQYF. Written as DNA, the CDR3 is TGTGCCAGCAGATTAGGGGGAGGTGCAGATACGCAGTATTTT.

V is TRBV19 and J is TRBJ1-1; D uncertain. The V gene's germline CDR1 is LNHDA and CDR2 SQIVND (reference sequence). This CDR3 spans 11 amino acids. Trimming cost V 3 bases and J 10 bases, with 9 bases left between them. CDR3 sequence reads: CASSMPGGAFF. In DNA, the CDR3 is TGTGCCAGTAGTATGCCAGGTGGAGCTTTCTTT.